The TCR beta chain under discussion was sequenced for a study of T-cell reconstitution after alpha-beta-depleted transplantation in children. Unique molecular identifiers tagged the TCRbeta library. TCRdb independently ran MiXCR on the PCR reads; one entry per CDR3 protein. The sample consists of around 600,000 distinct CDR3 sequences, over 9.5% of them appearing once. A note on this clonotype: One end of the junction is discordant with germline, which a read error may explain.

The CDR3 sequence is 14 residues long. Germline loops: CDR1 SNHLY, CDR2 FYNNEI. This TCR derives from a human donor who donated a stem cell graft to a child with acute myeloid leukemia. The material was PBMCs from the stem cell graft donor, obtained from the stem cell graft. The chain carries TRBV2 and TRBJ2-7; 8 bases are a match to TRBD1. The CDR3 bases are TGTGCCAGAAGTGACCGCGGACAGGGAAAAGGGCAGTACTTC. Translating it yields CARSDRGQGKGQYF.